This TCR beta chain was sequenced during a study of cytotoxic CD8 clonotypes in ibrutinib-treated CLL. Background on the study: Per sample, productive templates averaged roughly 230,000 and productive rearrangements averaged roughly 91,000.

Study-wide results and limits: Stable or contracted on treatment, public clonotypes were also uncommon. An increase in clonality occurred at ibrutinib response, followed by a return toward baseline at progression.

Notes on this clone: Antigen specificity is unknown.

Deletions cut 7 bases from V and 6 bases from J, with 19 bases between. Germline V gene sequence: CDR1 MNHEY, CDR2 SMNVEV (reference sequence). The CDR3 is 14 residues long. A 1 in 200,000 to 1 in 1 million T cell depth was the sequencing target. Sequencing was performed with immunoSEQ multiplex PCR; in TCRdb, only in-frame clones are kept and a portion is missing. Of 250,000 to 350,000 clones in the sample, less than 85% were seen once. This clonotype was obtained from a human donor with chronic lymphocytic leukemia. The genes are TRBV27 and TRBJ2-7; D possibly corresponds to TRBD2 (6 bases). The sample was PBMCs, taken at disease progression, from a patient treated with ibrutinib. The CDR3 loop is CASTPTRRTTEQYF. The CDR3 bases are TGTGCCAGCACTCCCACGCGTCGGACTACCGAGCAGTACTTC.